Reported below is one TCR beta chain. Its antigen is not identified. Prior to thyroid surgery, none of the patients had received any treatment. These data originate in a study of metastatic and nonmetastatic thyroid tumors. Whole-study context: Repertoire comparison spanned blood and tumor or nodule tissue of malignant and benign thyroid patients. Study conclusions and caveats: Reportedly, malignant thyroid tumors had significantly higher TCR beta diversity than benign nodules, in blood and tumor.

Source study methods: Differences in CDR3 between clinicopathological groups were drawn on to build a classifier intended to discriminate distant-metastatic papillary thyroid cancer patients. TCRdb ran MiXCR on the PCR reads. The V and J calls follow TCRdb's processing rather than the paper's. The sample contains under 50,000 clones, approximately 20% of which appear only once. The CDR3 totals 14 residues. The V end lost 0 bases, the J end lost 6 bases, and 13 bases lay between the germline ends. CDR1 and CDR2 (germline): SGHRS, YFSETQ. The sequenced sample consisted of tumor tissue. The clonotype was recovered from a female donor with papillary thyroid cancer or a benign thyroid nodule (not recorded which). Some clones in this sample may be carry-over from other donors' samples. The chain is built from TRBV5-1 and TRBJ2-7; D uncertain. The CDR3 here is CASSLVGQPGEQYF. CDR3 in DNA: TGCGCCAGCAGCTTGGTAGGTCAGCCTGGCGAGCAGTACTTC.